Listed below are T cell receptor beta chains from one sample, sequenced in a study of blood T cell repertoires in COVID-19. TCRdb keeps only in-frame clones here, not all; method: immunoSEQ multiplex PCR. The sample contains approximately 160,000 clones, around 74% of which appear only once. The specimen was peripheral blood. The source of these receptors is an elderly woman with acute or convalescent COVID-19. Both conserved end residues are part of each CDR3. Each record gives: D gene, J gene, clone size, V gene, CDR3 DNA, CDR3 protein. The D gene is left open where the match is weak. Rows give clone size only sometimes, using once, few, many, or a class for an expanded clone.

TRBD2 TRBJ2-3 NA TRBV5-1 TGCGCCAGCAGCTTGGGACTAGCGGGACCAGATACGCAGTATTTT CASSLGLAGPDTQYF
TRBD1 TRBJ2-7 few TRBV18 TGTGCCAGCTCACTTAGGACAGGGAACTCCTACGAGCAGTACTTC CASSLRTGNSYEQYF
TRBD1 TRBJ2-7 NA TRBV6-6 TGTGCCAGCACTCCCGGGACAGGGAATCGCGAGCAGTACTTC CASTPGTGNREQYF
NA TRBJ2-1 NA TRBV29-1 TGCAGCGTTGAATCGAGCAATGAGCAGTTCTTC CSVESSNEQFF
NA TRBJ1-1 NA TRBV18 TGTGCCAGCTCACCAACAGAGAACACTGAAGCTTTCTTT CASSPTENTEAFF
TRBD1 TRBJ1-2 NA TRBV5-1 TGCGCCAGCAGCCTGGGGACAGTCTCTAACTATGGCTACACCTTC CASSLGTVSNYGYTF
NA TRBJ1-5 NA TRBV12-5 TGTGCTAGTGGTTTTGGGCGTCCTAATCAGCCCCAGCATTTT CASGFGRPNQPQHF
NA TRBJ2-5 NA TRBV5-5 TGTGCCAGCAGTCGACAGGAAGAGACCCAGTACTTC CASSRQEETQYF
TRBD2 TRBJ2-5 NA TRBV9 TGTGCCAGCAGCGTATCCGCGCTAGCGGGGGGTGAGACCCAGTACTTC CASSVSALAGGETQYF
TRBD1 TRBJ2-7 NA TRBV19 TGTGCCAGTCGCCTCCACGGGACAGGGGGTTCCTACGAGCAGTACTTC CASRLHGTGGSYEQYF
NA TRBJ1-1 NA TRBV28 TGTGCCAGCAGTTTAGAAGGACAAGGCACTGAAGCTTTCTTT CASSLEGQGTEAFF
TRBD1 TRBJ1-2 once TRBV10-3 TGTGCCATCAGCCAACCGGGACAGGGAACGCACTATGGCTACACCTTC CAISQPGQGTHYGYTF
TRBD1 TRBJ2-5 NA TRBV6-5 TGTGCCAGCAGACCAGGACAGGGGATAGTGGAGACCCAGTACTTC CASRPGQGIVETQYF
NA TRBJ1-2 NA TRBV6-5 TGTGCCAGCAGTTACTCCACGGGATTCATGGGTTATGGCTACACCTTC CASSYSTGFMGYGYTF
NA TRBJ1-1 NA TRBV13 TGTGCCAGCAGCCTAAACACGGGCACTGAAGCTTTCTTT CASSLNTGTEAFF
TRBD2 TRBJ2-3 NA TRBV24-1 TGTGCCACCAGTGAAGCCGGGACTAGCAGAGATACGCAGTATTTT CATSEAGTSRDTQYF
TRBD2 TRBJ2-1 once TRBV6-1 TGTGCCAGCAGTGAACAAGCGGGGACCTACAATGAGCAGTTCTTC CASSEQAGTYNEQFF
NA TRBJ2-6 NA TRBV19 TGTGCCAGTAGTATCTACAGCCCTGCCCTCTCTGGGGCCAACGTCCTGACTTTC CASSIYSPALSGANVLTF
TRBD1 TRBJ2-3 NA TRBV12-5 TGTGCTAGTGGTTGGACCGGGACAGGGGTAAATACGCAGTATTTT CASGWTGTGVNTQYF
TRBD1 TRBJ1-1 NA TRBV5-8 TGTGCCAGCAGTCTTTGGACAGGGAACACTGAAGCTTTCTTT CASSLWTGNTEAFF
NA TRBJ1-6 few TRBV7-7 TGTGCTAGCAGCTTAGCCGGCCGCAACAGATTCAAAAACGGTTCACCCCTCCACTTT CASSLAGRNRFKNGSPLHF
TRBD1 TRBJ2-7 NA TRBV7-2 TGTGCCAGCAGCCCAGGGACAGGCTCCTACGAGCAGTACTTC CASSPGTGSYEQYF
TRBD1 TRBJ2-7 NA TRBV5-1 TGCGCCAGCAGCTTTACGACAGGGCCCTACGAGCAGTACTTC CASSFTTGPYEQYF
TRBD1 TRBJ1-3 few TRBV5-6 TGTGCCAGCAGCTGGGGGACAGTGAGCTCTGGAAACACCATATATTTT CASSWGTVSSGNTIYF
NA TRBJ2-1 NA TRBV12-3/TRBV12-4 TGTGCCAGCAGGGCTAGCTCCTACAATGAGCAGTTCTTC CASRASSYNEQFF
TRBD2 TRBJ2-3 NA TRBV5-4 TGTGCCAGCAGCTTGGGGACTAGCGGGGGGACAAGCACAGATACGCAGTATTTT CASSLGTSGGTSTDTQYF
NA TRBJ1-5 few TRBV10-1 TGCGCCAGCAGTGAGGGGTGGGCCAGTAATCAGCCCCAGCATTTT CASSEGWASNQPQHF
TRBD1 TRBJ1-3 NA TRBV6-5 TGTGCCAGCAGGACGGACAGGGGGCCTGGAAACACCATATATTTT CASRTDRGPGNTIYF
NA TRBJ1-6 NA TRBV12-3/TRBV12-4 TGTGCCAGCGGGATCGGGGGGGGGTCACCCCTCCACTTT CASGIGGGSPLHF
TRBD1 TRBJ2-2 NA TRBV27 TGTGCCAGCAGTTTATCGAGACAGGGGGCAAGGGAGCTGTTTTTT CASSLSRQGARELFF
TRBD1 TRBJ1-5 NA TRBV18 TGTGCCAGCTCACCCGGACAGGGGATAGAGCAGCCCCAGCATTTT CASSPGQGIEQPQHF
NA TRBJ1-1 once TRBV10-3 TGTGCCATCACGGGGGAAGGAGAAGCTTTCTTT CAITGEGEAFF
NA TRBJ1-2 NA TRBV28 TGTGCCAGCCAGGAGGGACTTGACTATGGCTACACCTTC CASQEGLDYGYTF
TRBD1 TRBJ1-5 NA TRBV6-2/TRBV6-3 TGTGCCAGCAGTTACGGTAACAGGGGGAATCAGCCCCAGCATTTT CASSYGNRGNQPQHF
NA TRBJ1-1 NA TRBV28 TGTGCCAGCAGTTTACAGGGAGGGAGCACTGAAGCTTTCTTT CASSLQGGSTEAFF
NA TRBJ1-5 NA TRBV2 TGTGCCAGCAGTGAATTCAGGGTGAGTCAGCCCCAGCATTTT CASSEFRVSQPQHF
NA TRBJ1-1 NA TRBV5-4 TGTGCCAGCAGCTTACAGGGGAACACTGAAGCTTTCTTT CASSLQGNTEAFF
NA TRBJ2-7 NA TRBV2 TGTGCCAGCAGTCAGAGGGAGTCCAATATTGGCGAGCAGTACTTC CASSQRESNIGEQYF
NA TRBJ1-1 NA TRBV18 TGTGCCAGCCATCTGGGGGGTGGGAACACTGAAGCTTTCTTT CASHLGGGNTEAFF
TRBD1 TRBJ1-4 NA TRBV7-3 TGTGCCAGCGGGAGGGACAGGGTCGATGTTACAACTAATGAAAAACTGTTTTTT CASGRDRVDVTTNEKLFF
TRBD1 TRBJ1-4 few TRBV5-8 TGTGCCAGCAGCTTGCGCCGGGACAGGGGGTCGAAATTCGAAAAACTGTTTTTT CASSLRRDRGSKFEKLFF
TRBD2 TRBJ2-1 NA TRBV2 TGTGCCAGCAGCGGTCGGACTAGCGGGATAAACAATGAGCAGTTCTTC CASSGRTSGINNEQFF
TRBD2 TRBJ2-2 NA TRBV11-2 TGTGCCAGCAGCATGACTAGCGGGGGAGCAGCGAACACCGGGGAGCTGTTTTTT CASSMTSGGAANTGELFF
TRBD1 TRBJ1-2 NA TRBV10-3 TGTGCCATCAGTCCCACGACAGGGGGCTTCTATGGCTACACCTTC CAISPTTGGFYGYTF
TRBD1 TRBJ1-3 NA TRBV27 TGTGCCAGCAGTTATGACAGGGAGGCTGGAAACACCATATATTTT CASSYDREAGNTIYF
TRBD2 TRBJ2-5 NA TRBV11-2 TGTGCCAGCAGCTTAGAGGCGGGGACTAGAGAGACCCAGTACTTC CASSLEAGTRETQYF
TRBD2 TRBJ2-7 few TRBV6-1 TGTGCCAGCAGTGAATTTAGACTAGCGGGAGGGTCTAGCAACGAGCAGTACTTC CASSEFRLAGGSSNEQYF
NA TRBJ1-5 NA TRBV4-2 TGTGCCAGCAGCCCCGGGCACGGGGGAAACAATCAGCCCCAGCATTTT CASSPGHGGNNQPQHF
TRBD1 TRBJ2-3 NA TRBV28 TGTGCCAGCAGTTTACGGACAGGGTTGTCAGATACGCAGTATTTT CASSLRTGLSDTQYF
NA TRBJ2-2 NA TRBV5-1 TGCGCCAGCAGCTTGGCTCTGAACACCGGGGAGCTGTTTTTT CASSLALNTGELFF
NA TRBJ2-3 NA TRBV24-1 TGTGCCACCCAGGACAGAACCACAGATACGCAGTATTTT CATQDRTTDTQYF
NA TRBJ1-1 NA TRBV6-4 TGTGCCAGCTCCCTGGACAAGAACACTGAAGCTTTCTTT CASSLDKNTEAFF
TRBD1 TRBJ1-3 NA TRBV6-6 TGTGCCAGCAGAGGGGGCAACTCTGGAAACACCATATATTTT CASRGGNSGNTIYF
TRBD2 TRBJ2-3 NA TRBV5-4 TGTGCCAGCAGCTTGGAGTCTAGCGGGGGTTGGGATACGCAGTATTTT CASSLESSGGWDTQYF